This T cell receptor beta chain was documented in a study of early T cells in non-severe SARS-CoV-2 infection. This clonotype appeared many times. The CDR3 is 14 amino acids. The germline gives CDR1 SGHNT, CDR2 YYREEE (reference sequence). J gave up 10 bases and V 6 bases, and 12 bases lay outside the gene matches. The protocol attached unique molecular identifiers to individual cDNA molecules. TCRdb recomputed calls from the 5' RACE reads with MiXCR, one row per CDR3 protein. The sample consists of around 50,000 distinct CDR3 sequences, around 6% of them appearing once. This TCR came from an adult who was a healthcare worker with PCR-confirmed SARS-CoV-2 infection or an uninfected control (not recorded which). This chain uses TRBV5-4 with TRBJ2-4, with 8 bases identical to TRBD1. The sequenced sample consisted of whole blood. CDR3 loop: CASTPSDRGGIQYF. CDR3 nucleotide sequence: TGTGCCAGCACCCCCTCCGACAGGGGCGGTATTCAGTACTTC.